Shown below are 29 T cell receptor beta chains from a single sample sequenced in a study of shared clonotypes between healthy human individuals. Only in-frame clones appear in the TCRdb table, and some are missing; sequencing was by immunoSEQ multiplex PCR. The table has about 470,000 clones, 79% seen once. Material: PBMCs. All receptors derive from a woman between 35 and 50 years old in good health. Some clones in this sample may be carry-over from other donors' samples.

This chain uses TRBV4-2 with TRBJ2-3, with a possible D match to TRBD2 (7 bases). This CDR3 is 18 amino acids long. Germline V gene data show CDR1 as LGHNA and CDR2 as YNFKEQ. V lost 4 bases, J lost 3 bases, and 23 bases lay in between. CDR3: CASSPEGGGSRFTDTQYF. CDR3 DNA: TGTGCCAGCAGCCCAGAGGGGGGGGGATCCCGTTTTACAGATACGCAGTATTTT.

The genes are TRBV28 and TRBJ1-5; 9 positions agree with TRBD1. Germline CDR1 reads MDHEN; CDR2 reads SYDVKM. The trim removed 6 bases at V and 2 bases at J, leaving 14 bases unmatched. The CDR3 runs to 18 residues. The CDR3 reads CASSARSTGGVGNQPQHF. CDR3 DNA: TGTGCCAGCAGCGCACGGTCAACAGGGGGCGTCGGCAATCAGCCCCAGCATTTT.

This clone was seen a single time. The chain has TRBV30 and TRBJ2-7; 12 bases align to TRBD2. The CDR3 is 16 residues long. With 0 bases clipped from V and 2 bases from J, the junction kept 5 bases outside the gene matches. Looked up from germline, CDR1 is GTSNPN and CDR2 is SVGIG (reference sequence). CDR3 protein: CAWSVRTSGKPYEQYF. DNA of the CDR3: TGTGCCTGGAGTGTACGGACTAGCGGGAAACCCTACGAGCAGTACTTC. The full variable domain, rest sourced from reference TRBV30 and TRBJ2-7, is SQTIHQWPATLVQPVGSPLSLECTVEGTSNPNLYWYRQAAGRGLQLLFYSVGIGQISSEVPQNLSASRPQDRQFILSSKKLLLSDSGFYLCAWSVRTSGKPYEQYFGPGTRLTVT.

The chain carries TRBV5-8 and TRBJ1-5; D is undetermined. Looked up from germline, CDR1 is SGHTS and CDR2 is YDEGEE. Trimming stripped 5 bases from V and 0 bases from J, with 12 bases between. CDR3 length: 15 residues. The CDR3 sequence is CASRLSGFSNQPQHF. CDR3 DNA: TGTGCCAGCAGACTGTCCGGGTTTAGCAATCAGCCCCAGCATTTT.

This clone has at least ten counts. As DNA, the CDR3 is TGTGCCAGCAGCCAATCGGTATCGCGGGAGATTCTCTACGAGCAGTACTTC. This codes for CASSQSVSREILYEQYF. V usage is TRBV4-2 and J usage is TRBJ2-7; 7 bases are shared with TRBD2. The germline CDR1 and CDR2 sequences are LGHNA and YNFKEQ. The CDR3 is 17 amino acids. The junction had 13 bases not matched to a gene; V was cut back by 2 bases and J by 3 bases.

V gene TRBV29-1 combines with J gene TRBJ2-5, with a possible D match to TRBD2 (6 bases). The germline V and J ends were trimmed by 7 bases and 2 bases, with 14 bases remaining between them. The V gene's germline CDR1 is SQVTM and CDR2 ANQGSEA. This CDR3 comprises 13 residues. The CDR3 bases are TGCAGCGCCACAGACAGCGGGCAAGAGACCCAGTACTTC. Protein: CSATDSGQETQYF.

This chain links TRBV2 with TRBJ1-2; no definite D call. Germline V gene data show CDR1 as SNHLY and CDR2 as FYNNEI. V was shortened by 4 bases and J by 8 bases, with 17 bases between the two germline ends. This CDR3 spans 14 amino acids. CDR3 bases: TGTGCCAGCAGTGTGGAGACACCTTCGCACGGCTACACCTTC. Protein product: CASSVETPSHGYTF.

The chain couples TRBV29-1 to TRBJ2-5, with 7 bases aligning to TRBD1. TRBJ2-7 matches the DNA end more closely, so the J call is doubtful. CDR1 SQVTM and CDR2 ANQGSEA come from the germline V gene. This CDR3 is built from 14 residues. The CDR3 bases are TGCAGCGCCGGACAGGCCACCAGCGCCTACGAGCAGTACTTC. As protein: CSAGQATSAYEQYF.

This clone was found a few times. This rearrangement joins TRBV6-5 to TRBJ1-1; D ambiguous. V was cut by 5 bases and J by 4 bases, with 5 bases left in between. CDR1 is MNHEY and CDR2 is SVGAGI in the germline V gene. This CDR3 region has 11 residues. CDR3 coding DNA: TGTGCCAGCAGTAAGAGCACTGAAGCTTTCTTT. This gives the protein CASSKSTEAFF.

This clone was seen only a few times. The chain has TRBV10-3 and TRBJ2-3; 9 bases line up with TRBD2. Unmatched junction bases numbered 5, after V lost 8 bases and J lost 2 bases. The length of the CDR3 is 14 residues. The germline CDR1 and CDR2 sequences are ENHRY and SYGVKD. The CDR3 protein is CAIQTSGNTDTQYF. The CDR3 coding sequence is TGTGCCATCCAGACTAGCGGTAACACAGATACGCAGTATTTT.

The V and J genes are TRBV7-8 and TRBJ2-7; the match to TRBD1 covers 7 bases. Trimming removed 5 bases from V and 0 bases from J; junction bases left unmatched: 7. The germline V gene has CDR1 SGHVS and CDR2 FQNEAQ. CDR3 length: 15 amino acids. CDR3 residues: CASSTLTGLSYEQYF. The DNA for the CDR3 is TGTGCCAGCAGCACCCTGACAGGGCTCTCCTACGAGCAGTACTTC.

This chain connects TRBV18 to TRBJ2-7; no definite D call. The ends were cut back, 2 bases at V and 0 bases at J, with 11 bases in the middle. The germline gives CDR1 KGHSH, CDR2 LQKENI. The CDR3 length is 15 residues. The CDR3 loop is CASSPRSLSSYEQYF. The CDR3 nucleotides are TGTGCCAGCTCACCAAGAAGTCTGAGCTCCTACGAGCAGTACTTC.

This clone was seen a single time. V gene TRBV20-1 combines with J gene TRBJ1-2, with 7 bases identical to TRBD1. The germline gives CDR1 DFQATT, CDR2 SNEGSKA (reference sequence). V shed 8 bases and J 4 bases; nucleotides not matched to a gene: 4. There are 11 residues in the CDR3. CDR3 bases: TGCAGTACAGGGGCCTCCTATGGCTACACCTTC. Encoded protein: CSTGASYGYTF.

The rearrangement uses TRBV2 and TRBJ2-7; 8 bases fit TRBD2. The junction had 8 bases not matched to a gene; V was cut back by 7 bases and J by 3 bases. CDR3 size: 14 residues. Germline values: CDR1 SNHLY, CDR2 FYNNEI. The CDR3 bases are TGTGCCAGCACTCCAGCGGGAGCCAGCTACGAGCAGTACTTC. Protein sequence: CASTPAGASYEQYF.

V gene TRBV27 combines with J gene TRBJ2-1; a possible D gene is TRBD2 (5 bases). This CDR3 is 12 amino acids long. V was cut by 2 bases and J by 12 bases, with 11 bases left in between. CDR1 and CDR2 from the germline V gene are MNHEY and SMNVEV (reference sequence). The CDR3 DNA reads as TGTGCCAGCAGTTTAAGTGGCGGGTGGCAGTTCTTC. Translating gives CASSLSGGWQFF.

CDR3: CASSLARYEQYF. The CDR3, as DNA: TGTGCCAGCAGCTTAGCGCGTTACGAGCAGTACTTC. V gene TRBV13 combines with J gene TRBJ2-7; no definite D call. The CDR3 is made up of 12 amino acids. V gave up 1 base and J gave up 4 bases, with 5 bases separating them. CDR1 and CDR2 (germline): PRHDT, FYEKMQ (reference sequence).

The rearrangement links TRBV9 to TRBJ2-3; 11 nucleotides line up with TRBD2. CDR1 is SGDLS and CDR2 is YYNGEE in the germline V gene. The junction had 4 bases not matched to a gene; V was cut back by 2 bases and J by 2 bases. The CDR3 totals 16 residues. In DNA form, the CDR3 reads TGTGCCAGCAGCGTCGGGACTAGCGGCCACACAGATACGCAGTATTTT. This gives the protein CASSVGTSGHTDTQYF.

The chain employs TRBV28 and TRBJ1-3; TRBD1 matches at 7 bases. V lost 6 bases and J lost 9; bases outside the gene matches: 8. This CDR3 spans 13 amino acids. The V gene's germline CDR1 is MDHEN and CDR2 SYDVKM. In DNA, the CDR3 is TGTGCCAGCAGCCGAGACAGGGAGAGCACCATATATTTT. It is translated as CASSRDRESTIYF.

Written as DNA, the CDR3 is TGTGCCAGCAAGGGCTTTCTCGCAACTAATGAAAAACTGTTTTTT. Translated, it gives CASKGFLATNEKLFF. The gene calls are TRBV27 and TRBJ1-4; D is undetermined. Trimming removed 7 bases from V and 0 bases from J, with 12 bases in between. The CDR3 spans 15 residues. Germline loops: CDR1 MNHEY, CDR2 SMNVEV (reference sequence).

The chain is built from TRBV11-1 and TRBJ2-4; D is uncertain. The CDR3 totals 14 residues. Between the trimmed V and J ends, which lost 5 bases and 5 bases, there was a span of 13 bases. Germline V gene lookup returns CDR1 SGHAT and CDR2 FQDESV (reference sequence). CDR3 bases: TGTGCCAGCAGCCCATACGGCACGGAAAACATTCAGTACTTC. This sequence encodes CASSPYGTENIQYF.

This sequence joins TRBV2 and TRBJ1-1; the D gene is possibly TRBD1 (6 bases). The V end lost 4 bases, the J end lost 4 bases, and 13 bases lay between the germline ends. CDR1 is SNHLY, CDR2 FYNNEI, per germline. The CDR3 covers 14 residues. The CDR3 nucleotides read TGTGCCAGCAGTGCGGACAGTGAGGTCACTGAAGCTTTCTTT. It encodes CASSADSEVTEAFF. Supplemented by reference TRBV2 and TRBJ1-1, the full variable domain reads EPEVTQTPSHQVTQMGQEVILRCVPISNHLYFYWYRQILGQKVEFLVSFYNNEISEKSEIFDDQFSVERPDGSNFTLKIRSTKLEDSAMYFCASSADSEVTEAFFGQGTRLTVV.

CDR3 sequence reads: CASSPTQGNTGELFF. CDR3 nucleotide sequence: TGTGCCAGCTCACCCACACAGGGGAACACCGGGGAGCTGTTTTTT. The chain joins TRBV18 to TRBJ2-2, with D maybe TRBD1 (6 bases). From germline, CDR1 is KGHSH and CDR2 LQKENI. V lost 3 bases to trimming and J lost 1 base, with 9 bases between them. The CDR3 spans 15 residues.

In its sample, this clone was seen many times. The chain links TRBV30 to TRBJ1-1, with D possibly being TRBD1 (5 bases). This CDR3 has 13 residues. V was cut by 3 bases and J by 4 bases, with 12 bases left in between. Germline-derived CDR1 and CDR2 are GTSNPN and SVGIG (reference sequence). The CDR3 coding sequence is TGTGCCTGGAGGGGTACAGGCCTCACTGAAGCTTTCTTT. It translates to CAWRGTGLTEAFF.

The CDR3 DNA reads TGTGCCTGGGCGTTCTCTGGGGCCAACGTCCTGACTTTC. This sequence encodes CAWAFSGANVLTF. This chain joins TRBV30 and TRBJ2-6, with D unresolved. This CDR3 region has 13 residues. CDR1 and CDR2 (germline): GTSNPN, SVGIG (reference sequence). Between the trimmed V and J ends, which lost 5 bases and 0 bases, there was a span of 5 bases.

The rearrangement links TRBV6-5 to TRBJ1-6, with TRBD1 matching over 7 bases. V lost 2 bases and J lost 6; bases outside the gene matches: 4. Germline CDR1 is MNHEY and CDR2 is SVGAGI. The CDR3 totals 15 residues. CDR3 region: CASSYRDRANSPLHF. Here the CDR3 DNA reads TGTGCCAGCAGTTACAGAGACAGGGCTAATTCACCCCTCCACTTT.

This clone appeared a few times. The chain combines TRBV7-8 with TRBJ2-4, with 7 bases identical to TRBD1. This CDR3 region has 14 residues. CDR1 and CDR2 (germline): SGHVS, FQNEAQ. V gave up 1 base and J gave up 8 bases; unmatched junction bases: 5. The DNA of the CDR3 is TGTGCCAGCAGCTTAGAGACAGGGTCAGACATTCAGTACTTC. This translates into CASSLETGSDIQYF.

In regard to this clone: This may be a read error, as it is one base from a much larger clone. Other DNA sequences in this sample translate to the same CDR3. The chain combines TRBV5-1 with TRBJ2-1; 8 bases line up with TRBD2. CDR1 is SGHRS and CDR2 is YFSETQ in the germline V gene. V shed 4 bases, J shed 6 bases, and the junction held 3 bases outside the gene matches. The CDR3 runs to 13 residues. CDR3 loop: CASSQGLANEQFF. In nucleotides, the CDR3 is TGCGCCAGCAGCCAAGGACTAGCCAATGAGCAGTTCTTC.

The CDR3 region has the DNA TGTGCCAGCAGCTCCCGGGGCCAGAGCTCCTACGAGCAGTACTTC. It encodes CASSSRGQSSYEQYF. The chain has TRBV7-2 and TRBJ2-7, with D perhaps given as TRBD1 or TRBD2 (5 bases each). Looked up from germline, CDR1 is SGHTA and CDR2 is FQGNSA. CDR3 length: 15 residues. Trimming stripped 4 bases from V and 0 bases from J, with 13 bases between.

The chain carries TRBV5-4 and TRBJ2-5; 13 bases match TRBD2. Trimming removed 2 bases from V and 5 bases from J; junction bases left unmatched: 6. The CDR3 loop spans 16 amino acids. CDR1 is SGHNT, CDR2 YYREEE, per germline (reference sequence). CDR3 bases: TGTGCCAGCAGCTTAAACGGACTAGCGGGAGTTGAGACCCAGTACTTC. Translation: CASSLNGLAGVETQYF. Based on the CDR3 plus reference TRBV5-4 and TRBJ2-5, the full variable domain is ETGVTQSPTHLIKTRGQQVTLRCSSQSGHNTVSWYQQALGQGPQFIFQYYREEENGRGNFPPRFSGLQFPNYSSELNVNALELDDSALYLCASSLNGLAGVETQYFGPGTRLLVL.